Below are 4 T cell receptor beta chains sequenced from a single sample in a study of cytomegalovirus exposure and HLA in healthy donors. Researchers ran the PCR with 60 Vbeta and 13 Jbeta primers. TCRdb's table, derived via immunoSEQ multiplex PCR, lists solely in-frame clones and lacks some. Of about 110,000 clones in the sample, more than 70% were seen once. Sequencing was performed on PBMCs. The receptors shown here come from a woman in her sixties or seventies in good health and CMV-seropositive.

The gene calls are TRBV7-6 and TRBJ2-1, with D perhaps matching TRBD1 (6 bases). This CDR3 is built from 15 residues. Trimming left V 5 bases short and J 1 base short, with 12 bases between. The germline V gene encodes CDR1 SGHVS and CDR2 FNYEAQ. CDR3 loop: CASSEHRVSYNEQFF. DNA of the CDR3: TGTGCCAGCAGCGAACACAGGGTTTCCTACAATGAGCAGTTCTTC.

The V and J genes are TRBV30 and TRBJ2-7; the D gene is possibly TRBD1 (5 bases). This CDR3 has 12 amino acids. V was trimmed by 4 bases and J by 5 bases, leaving 12 bases between them. CDR1 is GTSNPN and CDR2 is SVGIG in the germline V gene (reference sequence). The CDR3: CAWMGRVNEQYF. CDR3 sequence (DNA): TGTGCCTGGATGGGCAGGGTGAACGAGCAGTACTTC.

V is TRBV28 and J is TRBJ2-7, with 7 bases lining up with TRBD2. The CDR3 spans 15 residues. Germline trimming cut 5 bases from V and 1 base from J; bases unmatched to any gene: 8. Germline V gene lookup returns CDR1 MDHEN and CDR2 SYDVKM. The CDR3 bases are TGTGCCAGCAGTAGAGTGCAGCGGGGTTCCTACGAGCAGTACTTC. Translated: CASSRVQRGSYEQYF. Using reference TRBV28 and TRBJ2-7 for the parts outside the CDR3, the full variable domain is DVKVTQSSRYLVKRTGEKVFLECVQDMDHENMFWYRQDPGLGLRLIYFSYDVKMKEKGDIPEGYSVSREKKERFSLILESASTNQTSMYLCASSRVQRGSYEQYFGPGTRLTVT.

The chain links TRBV7-2 to TRBJ2-7, with 11 positions matching TRBD2. The CDR3 runs to 17 residues. Per germline, CDR1 SGHTA and CDR2 FQGNSA. V lost 3 bases, J lost 2 bases, and 9 bases stayed unmatched. The CDR3 is CASSLRARLAGTYEQYF. The CDR3 bases are TGTGCCAGCAGCTTGAGGGCTCGACTAGCGGGAACCTACGAGCAGTACTTC.